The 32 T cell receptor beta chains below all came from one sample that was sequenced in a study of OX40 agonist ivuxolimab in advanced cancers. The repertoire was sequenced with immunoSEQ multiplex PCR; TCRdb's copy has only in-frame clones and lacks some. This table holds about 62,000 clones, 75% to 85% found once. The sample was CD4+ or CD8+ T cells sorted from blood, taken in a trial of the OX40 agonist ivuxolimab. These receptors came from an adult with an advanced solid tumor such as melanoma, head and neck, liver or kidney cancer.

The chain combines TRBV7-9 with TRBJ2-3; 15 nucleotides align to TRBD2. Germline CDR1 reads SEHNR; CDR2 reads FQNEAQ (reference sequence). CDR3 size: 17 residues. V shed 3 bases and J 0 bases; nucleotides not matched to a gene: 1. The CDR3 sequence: CASSLGTSGGSTDTQYF. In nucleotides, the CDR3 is TGTGCCAGCAGCTTGGGGACTAGCGGGGGGAGCACAGATACGCAGTATTTT.

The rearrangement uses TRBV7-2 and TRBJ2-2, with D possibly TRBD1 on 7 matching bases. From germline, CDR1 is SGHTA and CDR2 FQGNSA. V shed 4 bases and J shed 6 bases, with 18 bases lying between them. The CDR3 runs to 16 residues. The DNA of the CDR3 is TGTGCCAGCAGCTCTAGGGGGCTGGGGGGCTCCGGGGAGCTGTTTTTT. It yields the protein CASSSRGLGGSGELFF.

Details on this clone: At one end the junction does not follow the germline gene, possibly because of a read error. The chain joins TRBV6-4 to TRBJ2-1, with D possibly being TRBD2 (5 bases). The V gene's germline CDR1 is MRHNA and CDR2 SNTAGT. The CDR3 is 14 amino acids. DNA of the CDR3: TGTGCCAGCAGTGAGAAGGACTCCCACAATGAGCAGTTCTTC. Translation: CASSEKDSHNEQFF.

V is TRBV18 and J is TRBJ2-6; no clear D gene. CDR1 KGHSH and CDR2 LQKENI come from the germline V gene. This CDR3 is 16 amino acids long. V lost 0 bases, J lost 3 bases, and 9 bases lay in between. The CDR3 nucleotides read TGTGCCAGCTCACCACCGGGGTCTGGTGGGGCCAACGTCCTGACTTTC. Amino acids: CASSPPGSGGANVLTF.

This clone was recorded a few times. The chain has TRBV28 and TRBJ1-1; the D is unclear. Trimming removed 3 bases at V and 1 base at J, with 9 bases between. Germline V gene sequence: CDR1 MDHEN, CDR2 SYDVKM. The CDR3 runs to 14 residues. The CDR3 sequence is CASSFRNANTEAFF. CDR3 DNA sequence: TGTGCCAGCAGTTTTCGGAACGCGAACACTGAAGCTTTCTTT.

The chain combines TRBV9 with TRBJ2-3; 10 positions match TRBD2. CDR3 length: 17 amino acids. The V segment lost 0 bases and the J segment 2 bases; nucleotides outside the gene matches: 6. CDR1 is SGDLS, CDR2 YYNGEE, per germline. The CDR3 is CASSVDSSGGFTDTQYF. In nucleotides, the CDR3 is TGTGCCAGCAGCGTAGATTCTAGCGGGGGATTCACAGATACGCAGTATTTT.

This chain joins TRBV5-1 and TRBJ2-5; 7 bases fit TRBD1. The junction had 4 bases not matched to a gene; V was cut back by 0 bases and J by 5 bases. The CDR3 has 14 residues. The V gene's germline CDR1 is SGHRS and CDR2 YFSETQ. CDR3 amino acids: CASSLEQGWETQYF. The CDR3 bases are TGCGCCAGCAGCTTGGAACAGGGGTGGGAGACCCAGTACTTC.

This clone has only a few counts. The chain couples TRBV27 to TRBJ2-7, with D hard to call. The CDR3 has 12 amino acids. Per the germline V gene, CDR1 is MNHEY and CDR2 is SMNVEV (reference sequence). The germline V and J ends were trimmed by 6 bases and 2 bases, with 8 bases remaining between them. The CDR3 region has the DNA TGTGCCAGCAGCGGGCAGACCTACGAGCAGTACTTC. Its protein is CASSGQTYEQYF.

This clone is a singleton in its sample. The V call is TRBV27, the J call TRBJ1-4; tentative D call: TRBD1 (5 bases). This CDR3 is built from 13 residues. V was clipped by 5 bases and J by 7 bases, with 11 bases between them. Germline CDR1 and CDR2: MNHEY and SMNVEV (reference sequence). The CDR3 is CASSAGRGEKLFF. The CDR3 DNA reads TGTGCCAGCAGTGCGGGGCGCGGTGAAAAACTGTTTTTT. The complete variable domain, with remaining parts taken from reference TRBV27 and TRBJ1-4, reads EAQVTQNPRYLITVTGKKLTVTCSQNMNHEYMSWYRQDPGLGLRQIYYSMNVEVTDKGDVPEGYKVSRKEKRNFPLILESPSPNQTSLYFCASSAGRGEKLFFGSGTQLSVL.

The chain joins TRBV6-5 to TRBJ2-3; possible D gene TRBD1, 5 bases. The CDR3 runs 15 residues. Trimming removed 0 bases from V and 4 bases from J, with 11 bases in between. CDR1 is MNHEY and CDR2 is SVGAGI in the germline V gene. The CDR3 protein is CASSYSVGRPDTQYF. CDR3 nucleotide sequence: TGTGCCAGCAGTTACTCTGTGGGGCGTCCAGATACGCAGTATTTT.

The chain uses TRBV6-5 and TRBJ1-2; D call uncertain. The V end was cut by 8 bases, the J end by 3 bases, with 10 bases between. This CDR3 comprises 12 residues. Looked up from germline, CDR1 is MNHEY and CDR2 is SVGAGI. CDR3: CASLGLDYGYTF. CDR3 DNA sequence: TGTGCCAGCTTAGGGCTGGACTATGGCTACACCTTC.

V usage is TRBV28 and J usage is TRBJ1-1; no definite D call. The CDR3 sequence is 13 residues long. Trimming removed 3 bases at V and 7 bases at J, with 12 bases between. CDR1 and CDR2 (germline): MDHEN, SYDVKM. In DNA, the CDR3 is TGTGCCAGCAGTTTGCCGATTTACAGTGAAGCTTTCTTT. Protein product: CASSLPIYSEAFF.

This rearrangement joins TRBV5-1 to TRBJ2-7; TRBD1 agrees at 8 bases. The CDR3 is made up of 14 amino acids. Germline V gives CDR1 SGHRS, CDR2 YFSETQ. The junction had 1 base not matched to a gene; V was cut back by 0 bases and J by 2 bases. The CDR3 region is CASSLGQGPYEQYF. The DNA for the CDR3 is TGCGCCAGCAGCTTGGGACAGGGGCCCTACGAGCAGTACTTC.

The CDR3 loop is CASSQDGPGELFF. Written as DNA, the CDR3 is TGTGCCAGCAGCCAGGACGGACCCGGGGAGCTGTTTTTT. The rearrangement links TRBV7-9 to TRBJ2-2; D not resolved. Germline CDR1 and CDR2: SEHNR and FQNEAQ (reference sequence). Trimming removed 5 bases from V and 6 bases from J, with 10 bases in between. The CDR3 consists of 13 residues.

CDR3 DNA: TGTGCCAGCAGCTTAGAGGCGGGGGAAGACAATCAGCCCCAGCATTTT. It specifies CASSLEAGEDNQPQHF. V gene TRBV11-2 combines with J gene TRBJ1-5; perhaps TRBD1 as D (5 bases). The CDR3 has 16 amino acids. Germline V CDR1 and CDR2: SGHAT, FQNNGV. V was clipped by 0 bases and J by 3 bases, with 12 bases between them.

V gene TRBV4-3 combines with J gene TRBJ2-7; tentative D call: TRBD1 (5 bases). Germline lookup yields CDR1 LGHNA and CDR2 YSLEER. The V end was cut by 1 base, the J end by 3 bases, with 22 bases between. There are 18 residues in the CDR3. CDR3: CASSQAILTAGRGYEQYF. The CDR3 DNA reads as TGCGCCAGCAGCCAAGCTATACTTACGGCAGGTAGGGGCTACGAGCAGTACTTC.

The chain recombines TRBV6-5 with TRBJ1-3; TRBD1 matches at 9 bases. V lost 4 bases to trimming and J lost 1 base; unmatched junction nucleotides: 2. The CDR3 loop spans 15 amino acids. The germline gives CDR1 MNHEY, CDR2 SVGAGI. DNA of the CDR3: TGTGCCAGCAGTTTTGGACAGGGGTCTGGAAACACCATATATTTT. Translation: CASSFGQGSGNTIYF.

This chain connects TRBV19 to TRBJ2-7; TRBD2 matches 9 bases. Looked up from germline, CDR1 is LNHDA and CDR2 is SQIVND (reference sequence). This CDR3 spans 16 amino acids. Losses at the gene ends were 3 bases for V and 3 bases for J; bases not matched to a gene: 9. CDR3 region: CASSMVTSGRYYEQYF. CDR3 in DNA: TGTGCCAGTAGTATGGTGACTAGCGGCAGGTACTACGAGCAGTACTTC.

In DNA form, the CDR3 reads TGTGCCAGCAGTTTAGCCGGACCCTTGGGTGAGCAGTTCTTC. Its translation: CASSLAGPLGEQFF. The chain couples TRBV28 to TRBJ2-1; D gene uncertain. This CDR3 is 14 amino acids long. In germline, CDR1 is MDHEN, CDR2 SYDVKM. Trimming took off 2 bases at V and 9 bases at J, with 14 bases between the two ends.

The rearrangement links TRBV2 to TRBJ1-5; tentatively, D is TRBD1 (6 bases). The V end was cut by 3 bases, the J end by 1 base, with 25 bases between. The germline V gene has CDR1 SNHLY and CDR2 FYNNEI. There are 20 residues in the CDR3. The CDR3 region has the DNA TGTGCCAGCAGTGAGGACCCCCTGGCAGGGGTGGTTAGGAGCAATCAGCCCCAGCATTTT. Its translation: CASSEDPLAGVVRSNQPQHF.

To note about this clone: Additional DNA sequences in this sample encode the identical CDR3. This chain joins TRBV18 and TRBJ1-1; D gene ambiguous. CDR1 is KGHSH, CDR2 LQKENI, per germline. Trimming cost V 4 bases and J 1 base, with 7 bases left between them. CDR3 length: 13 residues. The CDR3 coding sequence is TGTGCCAGCTCACGGGGTGAGAACACTGAAGCTTTCTTT. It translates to CASSRGENTEAFF.

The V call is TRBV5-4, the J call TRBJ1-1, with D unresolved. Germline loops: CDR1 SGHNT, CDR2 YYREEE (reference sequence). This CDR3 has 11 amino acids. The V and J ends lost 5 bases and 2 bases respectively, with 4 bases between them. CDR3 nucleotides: TGTGCCAGCAGTGGAAACACTGAAGCTTTCTTT. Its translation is CASSGNTEAFF.

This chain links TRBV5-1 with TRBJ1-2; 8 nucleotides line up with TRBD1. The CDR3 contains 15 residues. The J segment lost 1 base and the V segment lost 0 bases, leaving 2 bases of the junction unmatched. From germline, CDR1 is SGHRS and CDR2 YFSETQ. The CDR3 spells CASSLGQGFNYGYTF. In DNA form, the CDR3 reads TGCGCCAGCAGCTTGGGACAGGGGTTTAACTATGGCTACACCTTC.

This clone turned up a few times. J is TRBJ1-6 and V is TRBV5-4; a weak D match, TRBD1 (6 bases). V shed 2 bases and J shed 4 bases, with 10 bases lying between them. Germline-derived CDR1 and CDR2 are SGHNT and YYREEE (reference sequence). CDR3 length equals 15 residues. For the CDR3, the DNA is TGTGCCAGCAGCTTTTCACAGGGTTATAATTCACCCCTCCACTTT. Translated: CASSFSQGYNSPLHF.

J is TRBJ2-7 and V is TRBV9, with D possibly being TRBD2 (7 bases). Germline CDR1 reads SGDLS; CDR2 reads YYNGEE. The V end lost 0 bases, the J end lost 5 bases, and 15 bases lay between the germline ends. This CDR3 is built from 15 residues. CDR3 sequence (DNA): TGTGCCAGCAGCGTAGGGGGGGGGCACGGGAACGAGCAGTACTTC. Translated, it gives CASSVGGGHGNEQYF.

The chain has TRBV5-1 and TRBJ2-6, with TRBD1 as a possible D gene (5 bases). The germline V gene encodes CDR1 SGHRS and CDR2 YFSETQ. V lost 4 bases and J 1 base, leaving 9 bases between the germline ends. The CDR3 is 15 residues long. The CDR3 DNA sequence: TGCGCCAGCAGCCAAGGACATTCTGGGGCCAACGTCCTGACTTTC. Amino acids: CASSQGHSGANVLTF.

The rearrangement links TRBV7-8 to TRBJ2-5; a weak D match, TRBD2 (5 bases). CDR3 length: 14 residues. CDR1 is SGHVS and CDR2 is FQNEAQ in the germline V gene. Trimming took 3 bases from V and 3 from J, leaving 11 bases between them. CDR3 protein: CASSFSLAEETQYF. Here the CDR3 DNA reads TGTGCCAGCAGCTTTTCCCTAGCAGAAGAGACCCAGTACTTC.

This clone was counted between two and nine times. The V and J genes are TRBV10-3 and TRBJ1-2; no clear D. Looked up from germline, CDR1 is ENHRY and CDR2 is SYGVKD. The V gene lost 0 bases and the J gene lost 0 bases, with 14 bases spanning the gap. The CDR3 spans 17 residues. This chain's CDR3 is CAISESWAPRTNYGYTF. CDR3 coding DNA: TGTGCCATCAGTGAGTCGTGGGCTCCAAGGACTAACTATGGCTACACCTTC.

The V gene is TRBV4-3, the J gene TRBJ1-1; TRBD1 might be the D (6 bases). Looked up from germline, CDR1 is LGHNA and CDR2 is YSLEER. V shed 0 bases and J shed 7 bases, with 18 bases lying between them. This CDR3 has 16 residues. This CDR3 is CASSQDLQSRGLEAFF. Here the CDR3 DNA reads TGCGCCAGCAGCCAAGATCTGCAATCCAGGGGTCTTGAAGCTTTCTTT.

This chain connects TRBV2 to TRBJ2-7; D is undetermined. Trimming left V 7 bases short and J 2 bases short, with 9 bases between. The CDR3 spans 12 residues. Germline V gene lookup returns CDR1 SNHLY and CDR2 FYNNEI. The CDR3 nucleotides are TGTGCCAGCAATTCTGACCCCTACGAGCAGTACTTC. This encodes CASNSDPYEQYF. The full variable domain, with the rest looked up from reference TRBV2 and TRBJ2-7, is EPEVTQTPSHQVTQMGQEVILRCVPISNHLYFYWYRQILGQKVEFLVSFYNNEISEKSEIFDDQFSVERPDGSNFTLKIRSTKLEDSAMYFCASNSDPYEQYFGPGTRLTVT.

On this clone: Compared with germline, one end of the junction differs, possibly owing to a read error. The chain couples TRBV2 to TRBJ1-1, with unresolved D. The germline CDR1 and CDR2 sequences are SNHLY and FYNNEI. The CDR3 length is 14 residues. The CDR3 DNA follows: TGTGCCAGCACTGAAAGGACGGCGAACACTGAAGCTTTCTTT. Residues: CASTERTANTEAFF. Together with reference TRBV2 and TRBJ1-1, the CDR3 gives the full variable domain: EPEVTQTPSHQVTQMGQEVILRCVPISNHLYFYWYRQILGQKVEFLVSFYNNEISEKSEIFDDQFSVERPDGSNFTLKIRSTKLEDSAMYFCASTERTANTEAFFGQGTRLTVV.

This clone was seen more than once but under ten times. Here the CDR3 reads CASSQEGREAKANTGELFF. The CDR3 region has the DNA TGTGCCAGCAGCCAAGAAGGGCGGGAGGCAAAAGCGAACACCGGGGAGCTGTTTTTT. The chain recombines TRBV14 with TRBJ2-2; the match to TRBD2 covers 8 bases. This CDR3 contains 19 residues. CDR1 is SGHDN, CDR2 FVKESK, per germline. The V gene end was trimmed by 0 bases and the J gene end by 0 bases; junction bases not matched to a gene: 9.